This entry describes one T cell receptor (beta chain). The antigen remains undetermined. The data are from a study of T cell repertoires in cytomegalovirus infection. Across the whole study: Based on public TCR beta signatures, there were indications of CMV infection and of a matching HLA type.

The J segment lost 1 base and the V segment lost 4 bases, leaving 5 bases of the junction unmatched. The CDR3 spans 15 residues. Germline V CDR1 and CDR2: SGHKS, YYEKEE (reference sequence). Via MiXCR, TCRdb re-called the reads, giving one row per CDR3 protein. The sample holds roughly 160,000 distinct CDR3 sequences, less than 25% seen once. V and J are TRBV5-5 and TRBJ2-7, with TRBD1 matching 10 bases. The receptor comes from a human donor in good health (CMV status not recorded). Some clones in this sample may be carry-over from other donors' samples. Specimen: CD8+ T cells from cultured PBMCs, collected from culture after CMV antigen stimulation. The CDR3 DNA is TGTGCCAGCAGCCTAAGGGGACAGGGGTCCTACGAGCAGTACTTC. It yields the protein CASSLRGQGSYEQYF.